This T cell receptor beta chain was obtained from a study of CD8+ T cells in alopecia areata. RNA, once extracted, was reverse transcribed into cDNA for use as the sequencing template. The assay was immunoSEQ multiplex PCR, and TCRdb's table has in-frame clones only and misses some. In the table there are 150,000 to 200,000 clones, about 60% of which are singletons. The CDR3 length is 14 residues. Trimming removed 4 bases from V and 4 bases from J; junction bases left unmatched: 5. The germline V gene encodes CDR1 LGHNT and CDR2 FRNRAP. This clone was seen a few times. Alopecia areata patients gave lesional scalp punch biopsies and peripheral blood samples.

The clonotype originates from a human donor with alopecia areata. This material consisted of CD4+ T cells sorted from blood, taken at week 0. The rearrangement joins TRBV12-5 to TRBJ1-2, with 8 nucleotides matching TRBD1. CDR3 in amino acids: CASGSLTGVYGYTF. DNA of the CDR3: TGTGCTAGTGGTTCCCTGACAGGGGTCTATGGCTACACCTTC. Filled out from reference TRBV12-5 and TRBJ1-2, the complete variable domain reads DARVTQTPRHKVTEMGQEVTMRCQPILGHNTVFWYRQTMMQGLELLAYFRNRAPLDDSGMPKDRFSAEMPDATLATLKIQPSEPRDSAVYFCASGSLTGVYGYTFGSGTRLTVV.